This T cell receptor beta chain was identified in a study of cytomegalovirus exposure and HLA in healthy donors. Study-wide findings and caveats: The later analysis indicated that the majority of CMV-associated TCR beta chains appeared HLA-restricted. The classifier, whose performance was assessed in both the original and validation cohorts, reportedly diagnosed cytomegalovirus status with high specificity and sensitivity. One later analysis reportedly identified an Asian-associated ancestry cluster that showed fewer N-insertions than the roughly 600-donor mean. The study put 150 to 200 TCR beta chains on its list as cytomegalovirus-associated.

Use of 60 Vbeta and 13 Jbeta primers characterized the PCR. Measured with immunoSEQ multiplex PCR; TCRdb has only the in-frame clones, and not every one. The profile shows about 37,000 clones, approximately 82% of them singletons. Points on this clone: Antigen unknown.

The sequencing sample was made of PBMCs. The receptor comes from a young woman in good health and CMV-seropositive.

CDR3 region: CASSKPGQALNYGYTF. The DNA of the CDR3 is TGTGCCAGCAGCAAGCCGGGACAGGCTCTAAACTATGGCTACACCTTC. The genes are TRBV21-1 and TRBJ1-2; the table's D call TRBD1 went unverified against the DNA. TRBV21-1 is listed as a pseudogene. The CDR3 has 16 residues.